The 22 T cell receptor beta chains listed next were all sequenced from one sample in a study of circulating CD8 cells and anti-PD-1 response in melanoma. Sorting of live CD3+CD8+TCRalphabeta+ cells by PD-1 and/or TIGIT gave four subsets. Using around 14 ng of total RNA, TCR libraries were made with the QIAseq Immune Repertoire TCR panel. TCRdb ran MiXCR on the reads and lists one entry per CDR3 protein. The sample yields roughly 1,200 distinct CDR3 sequences, around 5.9% seen once. This material consisted of CD8+ T cells from PBMCs, taken at baseline or after one month of anti-PD-1 therapy (not recorded which). Source of these receptors: a human donor with melanoma.

This clonotype is termed medium-sized. This rearrangement joins TRBV29-1 to TRBJ2-1, with TRBD2 as a possible D gene (5 bases). The CDR3 consists of 15 residues. From germline, CDR1 is SQVTM and CDR2 ANQGSEA. With 5 bases removed from V and 7 bases from J, the gap between germline ends came to 21 bases. The CDR3 bases are TGCAGCGTTAGCGGATATACAAGCAGCGAGAATGAGCAGTTCTTC. Translation: CSVSGYTSSENEQFF.

This clonotype counts as medium-sized. J is TRBJ1-3 and V is TRBV5-5, with 7 positions matching TRBD1. Germline CDR1 is SGHKS and CDR2 is YYEKEE (reference sequence). The J segment lost 0 bases and the V segment lost 4 bases, leaving 4 bases of the junction unmatched. This CDR3 region has 15 residues. The CDR3 loop is CASSLAGGSGNTIYF. The CDR3 DNA is TGTGCCAGCAGCCTAGCAGGGGGCTCTGGAAACACCATATATTTT.

In its sample, this clonotype is medium-sized. The J gene is TRBJ2-7, the V gene TRBV28; 9 bases fit TRBD1. V trimming: 6 bases; J trimming: 3 bases; junction bases outside the gene matches: 0. Germline values: CDR1 MDHEN, CDR2 SYDVKM. CDR3 length: 12 residues. Here the CDR3 DNA reads TGTGCCAGCAGGGACAGGGGCTACGAGCAGTACTTC. Translated, it gives CASRDRGYEQYF.

This clonotype is deemed large (0.1 to 1%). The rearrangement uses TRBV7-2 and TRBJ2-3, with unresolved D. Germline CDR1 reads SGHTA; CDR2 reads FQGNSA. The CDR3 consists of 12 residues. V lost 1 base, J lost 8 bases, and 7 bases lay in between. In nucleotides, the CDR3 is TGTGCCAGCAGCTTAGACTTGGGTACGCAGTATTTT. As protein: CASSLDLGTQYF.

This rearrangement joins TRBV7-2 to TRBJ2-3; TRBD1 might be the D (5 bases). Deletions cut 1 base from V and 4 bases from J, with 9 bases between. CDR1 and CDR2 from the germline V gene are SGHTA and FQGNSA. The CDR3 sequence is 14 residues long. In nucleotides, the CDR3 is TGTGCCAGCAGCTTAGGGGGCTCCGCAGATACGCAGTATTTT. Amino acid sequence: CASSLGGSADTQYF.

This clonotype is classed as large (0.1 to 1%). V gene TRBV20-1 combines with J gene TRBJ2-3, with 9 positions matching TRBD2. J gave up 6 bases and V 0 bases, and 7 bases lay outside the gene matches. The CDR3 totals 15 residues. Germline assignment: CDR1 DFQATT and CDR2 SNEGSKA (reference sequence). Here the CDR3 DNA reads TGCAGTGCTAGAGACTTTAGCGGGGGCAGTGATACGCAGTATTTT. Translating gives CSARDFSGGSDTQYF.

V is TRBV19 and J is TRBJ2-1; D is undetermined. Trimming stripped 0 bases from V and 10 bases from J, with 7 bases between. Germline V CDR1 and CDR2: LNHDA, SQIVND (reference sequence). The CDR3 sequence is 12 residues long. DNA for the CDR3: TGTGCCAGTAGTATAGAGGGTGGGGAGCAGTTCTTC. It yields the protein CASSIEGGEQFF.

This clonotype is categorized as medium-sized (0.01 to 0.1%). The V gene is TRBV5-6, the J gene TRBJ2-3, with 7 bases that match TRBD1. The germline gives CDR1 SGHDT, CDR2 YYEEEE. V lost 3 bases to trimming and J lost 0 bases; unmatched junction nucleotides: 13. This CDR3 is 18 amino acids long. As DNA, the CDR3 is TGTGCCAGCAGCTCAACAGGGGTAGGGGGTATTAGCACAGATACGCAGTATTTT. Translation gives CASSSTGVGGISTDTQYF.

This clonotype qualifies as medium-sized. The rearrangement joins TRBV28 to TRBJ1-1, with D maybe TRBD1 (5 bases). Trimming removed 10 bases from V and 0 bases from J, with 18 bases in between. Germline V lookup: CDR1 MDHEN, CDR2 SYDVKM. The CDR3 sequence is 15 residues long. This CDR3 reads CATLRTGVMNTEAFF. The CDR3 bases are TGTGCCACCCTGAGGACGGGGGTCATGAACACTGAAGCTTTCTTT.

This clonotype was counted only a few times. The V and J genes are TRBV28 and TRBJ2-1, with D hard to call. Trimming stripped 3 bases from V and 9 bases from J, with 9 bases between. In germline, CDR1 is MDHEN, CDR2 SYDVKM. The CDR3 is 12 amino acids. This CDR3 reads CASSLRSLEQFF. CDR3 coding DNA: TGTGCCAGCAGTTTGAGGTCCCTTGAGCAGTTCTTC. Variable domain in full (rest from reference TRBV28 and TRBJ2-1): DVKVTQSSRYLVKRTGEKVFLECVQDMDHENMFWYRQDPGLGLRLIYFSYDVKMKEKGDIPEGYSVSREKKERFSLILESASTNQTSMYLCASSLRSLEQFFGPGTRLTVL.

This clonotype ranks as medium-sized. The chain has TRBV13 and TRBJ2-2, with 8 positions matching TRBD1. Germline loops: CDR1 PRHDT, CDR2 FYEKMQ (reference sequence). The CDR3 is made up of 15 amino acids. With 10 bases clipped from V and 5 bases from J, the junction kept 12 bases outside the gene matches. In DNA, the CDR3 is TGTGCCACCGGAACAGGGGGTGGAAGAACCGGGGAGCTGTTTTTT. It codes for CATGTGGGRTGELFF.

This clonotype has just a few counts. One base away lies a much larger clone, so this may be a sequencing read error. V is TRBV4-1 and J is TRBJ2-1; 11 nucleotides agree with TRBD2. After removal of 4 bases from V and 6 bases from J, the junction contained 8 bases not matched to a gene. The CDR3 runs to 16 residues. Per the germline V gene, CDR1 is MGHRA and CDR2 is YSYEKL. The CDR3, as DNA: TGCGCCAGCAGCCTCCTAGCGGGGGGACGCTGCAATGAGCAGTTCTTC. It encodes CASSLLAGGRCNEQFF.

Sample share makes this clonotype medium-sized. The CDR3, as DNA: TGTGCCAGCAGCTTAGGCGCTAGCGGGGGGGCCCGGGGCACAGATACGCAGTATTTT. This sequence encodes CASSLGASGGARGTDTQYF. The J gene is TRBJ2-3, the V gene TRBV13; 12 positions match TRBD2. V gave up 0 bases and J gave up 1 base; unmatched junction bases: 8. This CDR3 contains 19 residues. The germline CDR1 and CDR2 sequences are PRHDT and FYEKMQ (reference sequence).

This clonotype appeared a few times. This chain links TRBV19 with TRBJ2-2; no definite D call. This CDR3 region has 10 residues. Trimming pared 11 bases from V and 6 bases from J, leaving 7 bases between. CDR1 LNHDA and CDR2 SQIVND come from the germline V gene (reference sequence). The CDR3 sequence is CAVWSGELFF. The CDR3 DNA reads as TGTGCCGTCTGGTCCGGGGAGCTGTTTTTT.

This clonotype was seen a few times. The chain joins TRBV6-2 or TRBV6-3 to TRBJ2-1, with 9 nucleotides matching TRBD2. Germline CDR1 MNHEY, CDR2 SVGEGT. Unmatched junction bases numbered 18, after V lost 0 bases and J lost 12 bases. The CDR3 has 18 residues. In nucleotides, the CDR3 is TGTGCCAGCAGTTACTCGATGGTCGAACAGCGGGGGGCCCTGGGGCAGTTCTTC. Encoded protein: CASSYSMVEQRGALGQFF.

This clonotype has more than one count but fewer than ten. This chain uses TRBV25-1 with TRBJ2-7; D is possibly TRBD1 or TRBD2 (6 bases each). V was clipped by 0 bases and J by 6 bases, with 9 bases between them. This CDR3 spans 13 amino acids. From germline, CDR1 is MGHDK and CDR2 SYGVNS. DNA for the CDR3: TGTGCCAGCAGTGAATATGGGGGGCTCGAGCAGTACTTC. Its translation is CASSEYGGLEQYF.

As to this clonotype: A read error may be the cause here, since a much bigger clone is one base away. The chain couples TRBV2 to TRBJ2-1; D gene uncertain. CDR3 length equals 14 residues. Trimming took off 8 bases at V and 2 bases at J, with 13 bases between the two ends. The germline gives CDR1 SNHLY, CDR2 FYNNEI. The CDR3 sequence: CASFPSVTYNEQFF. The CDR3 nucleotides read TGTGCCAGCTTTCCTTCGGTAACCTACAATGAGCAGTTCTTC.

By share, this clonotype ranks as medium-sized (0.01 to 0.1%). Here the CDR3 DNA reads TGTGCCACCAGTGATTTAAAGGGCGAGCAGTACTTC. Protein: CATSDLKGEQYF. The chain joins TRBV24-1 to TRBJ2-7, with unresolved D. The CDR3 is made up of 12 amino acids. CDR1 and CDR2 (germline): KGHDR, SFDVKD. V was shortened by 1 base and J by 6 bases, with 6 bases between the two germline ends.

This clonotype is medium-sized in the sample. The chain combines TRBV6-4 with TRBJ2-1; 11 nucleotides agree with TRBD2. This CDR3 is 15 amino acids long. Germline V gene sequence: CDR1 MRHNA, CDR2 SNTAGT. With V trimmed by 0 bases and J by 10 bases, 5 bases remained unmatched. This CDR3 reads CASSDSSGGATEQFF. CDR3 in DNA: TGTGCCAGCAGTGACTCTAGCGGGGGGGCAACCGAGCAGTTCTTC.

To note about this clonotype: This may come from a read error, since a much larger clone is one base off. The DNA of the CDR3 is TGTGCCAGCAGTCCCCCGACAGTTAGCAGTCAGCCCCAGCATTTT. Encoded protein: CASSPPTVSSQPQHF. The genes are TRBV27 and TRBJ1-5, with D possibly TRBD1 on 5 matching bases. Per the germline V gene, CDR1 is MNHEY and CDR2 is SMNVEV (reference sequence). CDR3 size: 15 residues.

This clonotype qualifies as medium-sized (0.01 to 0.1%). This sequence joins TRBV4-1 and TRBJ1-1, with TRBD1 matching over 11 bases. J lost 4 bases, V lost 0 bases, and 10 bases had no gene match. The CDR3 consists of 18 residues. Germline V gives CDR1 MGHRA, CDR2 YSYEKL. The CDR3 DNA reads as TGCGCCAGCAGCCAAGAAATTGGGACAGGGGGTTGGGGCACTGAAGCTTTCTTT. Its translation: CASSQEIGTGGWGTEAFF.

By share, this clonotype ranks as medium-sized (0.01 to 0.1%). The chain is built from TRBV15 and TRBJ2-3, with D perhaps TRBD2 (7 bases). V lost 3 bases, J lost 0 bases, and 16 bases lay in between. Germline loops: CDR1 LNHNV, CDR2 YYDKDF (reference sequence). This CDR3 has 17 residues. For the CDR3, the DNA is TGTGCCACCAGCAGTCGCGACCGGGGGGCAAGCACAGATACGCAGTATTTT. Translation gives CATSSRDRGASTDTQYF.